The next 22 T cell receptor beta chains were all read from a single sample in a study of cytomegalovirus exposure and HLA in healthy donors. Primers: 60 Vbeta forward and 13 Jbeta reverse. Sequencing was performed with immunoSEQ multiplex PCR; in TCRdb, only in-frame clones are kept and a portion is missing. This sample has under 150,000 clones, with 60% to 80% found just once. Sequenced sample: PBMCs. Receptors originate from a man in his late teens or twenties in good health and CMV-seronegative.

The sample holds a few counts of this clone. This chain joins TRBV4-3 and TRBJ1-1; no clear D gene. This CDR3 is built from 14 residues. Trimming left V 0 bases short and J 1 base short, with 6 bases between. CDR1 LGHNA and CDR2 YSLEER come from the germline V gene. The CDR3 loop reads CASSQDSRNTEAFF. CDR3 sequence (DNA): TGCGCCAGCAGCCAAGATTCTCGGAACACTGAAGCTTTCTTT.

The V and J genes are TRBV6-5 and TRBJ1-1, with 8 positions matching TRBD1. Germline values: CDR1 MNHEY, CDR2 SVGAGI. V lost 6 bases, J lost 4 bases, and 7 bases stayed unmatched. The CDR3 loop spans 14 amino acids. The CDR3 reads CASRAAGGGTEAFF. DNA for the CDR3: TGTGCCAGCAGGGCGGCAGGGGGCGGCACTGAAGCTTTCTTT.

The V call is TRBV19, the J call TRBJ1-5; D is undetermined. The CDR3 loop spans 14 amino acids. In germline, CDR1 is LNHDA, CDR2 SQIVND (reference sequence). Trimming left V 7 bases short and J 0 bases short, with 10 bases between. The CDR3 reads CASNVQHSNQPQHF. Written as DNA, the CDR3 is TGTGCCAGTAACGTACAGCATAGCAATCAGCCCCAGCATTTT.

The V call is TRBV27, the J call TRBJ1-1; D might be TRBD1 (6 bases). Germline values: CDR1 MNHEY, CDR2 SMNVEV (reference sequence). Trimming removed 5 bases at V and 2 bases at J, with 18 bases between. The CDR3 is 16 amino acids. CDR3 coding DNA: TGTGCCAGCAGTGCTACCGTCGGGACACTTAACACTGAAGCTTTCTTT. Protein sequence: CASSATVGTLNTEAFF.

The chain links TRBV7-2 to TRBJ1-1; tentative D call: TRBD1 (6 bases). CDR1 SGHTA and CDR2 FQGNSA come from the germline V gene. Trimming removed 5 bases at V and 0 bases at J, with 10 bases between. The CDR3 covers 14 residues. The CDR3 sequence is CASSHGDMNTEAFF. The CDR3 bases are TGTGCCAGCAGCCACGGGGACATGAACACTGAAGCTTTCTTT. Full variable domain (missing parts from reference TRBV7-2 and TRBJ1-1): GAGVSQSPSNKVTEKGKDVELRCDPISGHTALYWYRQSLGQGLEFLIYFQGNSAPDKSGLPSDRFSAERTGGSVSTLTIQRTQQEDSAVYLCASSHGDMNTEAFFGQGTRLTVV.

As regards this clone: The junction departs from germline at one end; a sequencing error may be responsible. The chain recombines TRBV7-2 with TRBJ2-2, with TRBD2 identical over 11 bases. CDR1 SGHTA and CDR2 FQGNSA come from the germline V gene. This CDR3 has 17 residues. CDR3 region: CASSSGVAGGPTGEPFF. CDR3 sequence (DNA): TGTGCCAGCAGCTCCGGTGTAGCGGGGGGGCCGACCGGGGAGCCGTTTTTT.

This clone was picked up one time. The chain couples TRBV6-6 to TRBJ1-2, with TRBD1 matching 8 bases. This CDR3 comprises 13 residues. Germline CDR1 and CDR2: MNHNY and SVGAGI (reference sequence). After removal of 7 bases from V and 8 bases from J, the junction contained 9 bases not matched to a gene. CDR3 in amino acids: CASIGTGEGGYTF. In DNA form, the CDR3 reads TGTGCCAGCATAGGGACAGGTGAAGGAGGCTACACCTTC.

This clone was detected only a few times. The same CDR3 also results from other DNA sequences found in this sample. The chain joins TRBV5-1 to TRBJ1-4; 7 bases align to TRBD1. The V segment lost 0 bases and the J segment 5 bases; nucleotides outside the gene matches: 1. This CDR3 is built from 14 residues. The germline CDR1 and CDR2 sequences are SGHRS and YFSETQ. The CDR3 protein is CASSLGQGNEKLFF. The CDR3 nucleotides are TGCGCCAGCAGCTTGGGACAGGGAAATGAAAAACTGTTTTTT.

This chain uses TRBV15 with TRBJ1-5; D is possibly TRBD1 (6 bases). Per the germline V gene, CDR1 is LNHNV and CDR2 is YYDKDF (reference sequence). V lost 8 bases to trimming and J lost 7 bases, with 21 bases between them. This CDR3 is 15 amino acids long. The CDR3 region has the DNA TGTGCCACCTCCGCAGGGGCAGGGCTAGGGCAGCCCCAGCATTTT. Translating it yields CATSAGAGLGQPQHF. The full variable domain, rest sourced from reference TRBV15 and TRBJ1-5, is DAMVIQNPRYQVTQFGKPVTLSCSQTLNHNVMYWYQQKSSQAPKLLFHYYDKDFNNEADTPDNFQSRRPNTSFCFLDIRSPGLGDTAMYLCATSAGAGLGQPQHFGDGTRLSIL.

This clone came up a few times. CDR3 sequence reads: CASSSRSDEAFF. Written as DNA, the CDR3 is TGCGCCAGCAGCTCTCGGAGCGATGAAGCTTTCTTT. The rearrangement uses TRBV5-1 and TRBJ1-1, with unresolved D. Germline V gives CDR1 SGHRS, CDR2 YFSETQ. V gave up 3 bases and J gave up 7 bases, with 10 bases separating them. This CDR3 comprises 12 residues.

The rearrangement links TRBV4-1 to TRBJ2-7, with a possible D match to TRBD1 (7 bases). This CDR3 is built from 15 residues. The V end was cut by 0 bases, the J end by 5 bases, with 14 bases between. Germline CDR1 is MGHRA and CDR2 is YSYEKL. The CDR3 loop is CASSQDRGTANEQYF. For the CDR3, the DNA is TGCGCCAGCAGCCAAGATCGGGGGACAGCTAACGAGCAGTACTTC.

The chain is built from TRBV4-3 and TRBJ1-2; 9 bases map to TRBD1. Germline assignment: CDR1 LGHNA and CDR2 YSLEER. The CDR3 is 14 amino acids. The trim removed 3 bases at V and 3 bases at J, leaving 2 bases unmatched. CDR3 region: CASSQTGGYYGYTF. CDR3 coding DNA: TGCGCCAGCAGCCAGACAGGGGGTTACTATGGCTACACCTTC.

The chain uses TRBV18 and TRBJ2-2; TRBD1 aligns across 7 bases. The germline CDR1 and CDR2 sequences are KGHSH and LQKENI. V was pared by 6 bases and J by 1 base, with 8 bases of the junction left unmatched. The CDR3 runs 16 residues. CDR3 DNA sequence: TGTGCCAGCTCCCAGGACAGGCCGGGGAACACCGGGGAGCTGTTTTTT. As protein: CASSQDRPGNTGELFF.

The J gene is TRBJ1-6, the V gene TRBV11-2; D gene unclear. Germline V gives CDR1 SGHAT, CDR2 FQNNGV. The CDR3 has 16 residues. V was cut by 0 bases and J by 10 bases, with 16 bases left in between. In nucleotides, the CDR3 is TGTGCCAGCAGCTTAGATTCCGAGGCAGTTGGATCACCCCTCCACTTT. Translating gives CASSLDSEAVGSPLHF.

This clone was seen a handful of times. The rearrangement uses TRBV19 and TRBJ1-6; TRBD1 might be the D (6 bases). This CDR3 has 15 residues. Between the trimmed V and J ends, which lost 5 bases and 7 bases, there was a span of 15 bases. Looked up from germline, CDR1 is LNHDA and CDR2 is SQIVND (reference sequence). In DNA, the CDR3 is TGTGCCAGTAGTCCCTCGACAGGTCCCAATTCACCCCTCCACTTT. It yields the protein CASSPSTGPNSPLHF.

The rearrangement uses TRBV6-4 and TRBJ1-6; perhaps TRBD1 as D (5 bases). The CDR3 runs to 13 residues. Germline V gene data show CDR1 as MRHNA and CDR2 as SNTAGT. V gave up 6 bases and J gave up 3 bases, with 6 bases separating them. The CDR3 sequence is CASRQDYNSPLHF. The CDR3 bases are TGTGCCAGCAGACAGGACTATAATTCACCCCTCCACTTT.

The chain links TRBV5-1 to TRBJ2-3; unclear D gene. In germline, CDR1 is SGHRS, CDR2 YFSETQ. Trimming removed 1 base from V and 4 bases from J, with 10 bases in between. The CDR3 runs to 14 residues. CDR3 coding DNA: TGCGCCAGCAGCTTGAGCAAGGCGGCAGATACGCAGTATTTT. Translation gives CASSLSKAADTQYF.

The chain employs TRBV7-2 and TRBJ1-4; a weak D match, TRBD1 (6 bases). V lost 5 bases and J 2 bases, leaving 12 bases between the germline ends. This CDR3 comprises 15 residues. Germline-derived CDR1 and CDR2 are SGHTA and FQGNSA. The CDR3 DNA is TGTGCCAGCAGCCTCAGGGGTTGGACTAATGAAAAACTGTTTTTT. Translation gives CASSLRGWTNEKLFF. Together with reference TRBV7-2 and TRBJ1-4, the CDR3 gives the full variable domain: GAGVSQSPSNKVTEKGKDVELRCDPISGHTALYWYRQSLGQGLEFLIYFQGNSAPDKSGLPSDRFSAERTGGSVSTLTIQRTQQEDSAVYLCASSLRGWTNEKLFFGSGTQLSVL.

This clone was detected once. This chain links TRBV6-1 with TRBJ2-3; 7 nucleotides match TRBD1. Germline V lookup: CDR1 MNHNS, CDR2 SASEGT. CDR3 size: 15 residues. The trim removed 7 bases at V and 0 bases at J, leaving 7 bases unmatched. This CDR3 reads CASNDRVFSTDTQYF. CDR3 nucleotide sequence: TGTGCCAGCAATGACAGGGTGTTTAGCACAGATACGCAGTATTTT.

This clone was found a few times. The gene calls are TRBV27 and TRBJ1-1, with 9 bases matching TRBD1. This CDR3 comprises 15 residues. J was trimmed by 1 base and V by 5 bases; bases with no gene match: 5. Germline CDR1 MNHEY, CDR2 SMNVEV (reference sequence). CDR3 nucleotide sequence: TGTGCCAGCAGTCCGCGGGACAGGGCGAACACTGAAGCTTTCTTT. Its translation is CASSPRDRANTEAFF.

The chain employs TRBV7-9 and TRBJ2-4; D is ambiguous. V shed 1 base and J shed 7 bases, with 5 bases lying between them. The CDR3 has 12 amino acids. The germline V gene has CDR1 SEHNR and CDR2 FQNEAQ (reference sequence). The CDR3 DNA reads as TGTGCCAGCAGCTTAGAACAGAACATTCAGTACTTC. It specifies CASSLEQNIQYF.

J is TRBJ2-4 and V is TRBV5-8, with D uncertain. Germline V gene data show CDR1 as SGHTS and CDR2 as YDEGEE. The CDR3 is made up of 15 amino acids. With 0 bases removed from V and 0 bases from J, the gap between germline ends came to 7 bases. CDR3 protein: CASSLGPVAKNIQYF. In DNA form, the CDR3 reads TGTGCCAGCAGCTTGGGTCCAGTAGCCAAAAACATTCAGTACTTC.